Listed here are 24 T cell receptor beta chains from one sample, sequenced in a study of PD-L1 blockade in urothelial cancer. Sequencing was performed with immunoSEQ multiplex PCR; in TCRdb, only in-frame clones are kept and a portion is missing. The sample includes around 62,000 clones, 88% of them seen just once. Time point in this sample: peripheral blood 6 weeks after treatment start. Here the sequenced sample was PBMCs, taken around atezolizumab (anti-PD-L1) treatment. The receptors derive from a man aged 60 to 69 with urothelial cancer.

The rearrangement joins TRBV7-9 to TRBJ1-2, with 8 bases matching TRBD1. The CDR3 consists of 15 residues. Germline lookup yields CDR1 SEHNR and CDR2 FQNEAQ (reference sequence). The V segment lost 1 base and the J segment 4 bases; nucleotides outside the gene matches: 5. The CDR3 region is CASSLETGELYGYTF. DNA of the CDR3: TGTGCCAGCAGCTTAGAGACAGGGGAGCTCTATGGCTACACCTTC. The full variable domain, rest sourced from reference TRBV7-9 and TRBJ1-2, is DTGVSQNPRHKITKRGQNVTFRCDPISEHNRLYWYRQTLGQGPEFLTYFQNEAQLEKSRLLSDRFSAERPKGSFSTLEIQRTEQGDSAMYLCASSLETGELYGYTFGSGTRLTVV.

This CDR3 is CATSRGDRGRPYEQYF. For the CDR3, the DNA is TGTGCCACCAGCAGAGGGGACAGGGGGCGCCCCTACGAGCAGTACTTC. The V call is TRBV15, the J call TRBJ2-7; 12 nucleotides agree with TRBD1. Germline lookup yields CDR1 LNHNV and CDR2 YYDKDF (reference sequence). V lost 1 base, J lost 2 bases, and 3 bases stayed unmatched. The CDR3 covers 16 residues.

Here the CDR3 DNA reads TGTGCCAGCAGTGAAGATGCTAGCGCGAACACCGGGGAGCTGTTTTTT. Its translation: CASSEDASANTGELFF. The chain joins TRBV2 to TRBJ2-2, with D possibly TRBD2 on 6 matching bases. V lost 1 base to trimming and J lost 0 bases, with 9 bases between them. Germline V gene lookup returns CDR1 SNHLY and CDR2 FYNNEI. This CDR3 has 16 residues.

The chain is built from TRBV6-6 and TRBJ1-5; D gene ambiguous. Germline V gene sequence: CDR1 MNHNY, CDR2 SVGAGI (reference sequence). The ends were cut back, 2 bases at V and 0 bases at J, with 11 bases in the middle. The CDR3 has 16 amino acids. As DNA, the CDR3 is TGTGCCAGCAGTTACGGAAACAGAAATAGCAATCAGCCCCAGCATTTT. It is translated as CASSYGNRNSNQPQHF.

This clone occurred a few times. The chain carries TRBV19 and TRBJ1-1, with D possibly TRBD1 on 5 matching bases. V lost 4 bases to trimming and J lost 1 base, with 13 bases between them. The CDR3 runs 15 residues. The germline gives CDR1 LNHDA, CDR2 SQIVND (reference sequence). CDR3 sequence: CASSTQAAANTEAFF. DNA for the CDR3: TGTGCCAGTAGTACACAGGCGGCGGCGAACACTGAAGCTTTCTTT.

The CDR3 bases are TGTGCCAGCAGCTTATACTCGGGTGAGCAGTTCTTC. This sequence encodes CASSLYSGEQFF. This chain joins TRBV11-2 and TRBJ2-1; D not resolved. Trimming stripped 2 bases from V and 9 bases from J, with 8 bases between. There are 12 residues in the CDR3. CDR1 and CDR2 from the germline V gene are SGHAT and FQNNGV.

This chain uses TRBV19 with TRBJ2-2; D may be TRBD2 (5 bases). With 1 base removed from V and 5 bases from J, the gap between germline ends came to 11 bases. The CDR3 is 15 residues long. Germline lookup yields CDR1 LNHDA and CDR2 SQIVND (reference sequence). CDR3 protein: CASSIARGLTGELFF. The CDR3 bases are TGTGCCAGTAGTATAGCTCGGGGATTAACCGGGGAGCTGTTTTTT.

This rearrangement joins TRBV5-6 to TRBJ1-3, with D unclear. CDR3 size: 14 residues. The germline V and J ends were trimmed by 0 bases and 3 bases, with 7 bases remaining between them. In germline, CDR1 is SGHDT, CDR2 YYEEEE. This CDR3 is CASSLGQVGNTIYF. The CDR3, as DNA: TGTGCCAGCAGCTTGGGTCAGGTTGGAAACACCATATATTTT.

In this sample, this clone turned up once. The CDR3 is CASSQVEGQGYEQYF. CDR3 sequence (DNA): TGCGCCAGCAGCCAAGTGGAGGGACAGGGCTACGAGCAGTACTTC. The V and J genes are TRBV4-3 and TRBJ2-7; 9 bases are a match to TRBD1. The CDR3 loop spans 15 amino acids. The germline gives CDR1 LGHNA, CDR2 YSLEER. The J segment lost 3 bases and the V segment lost 1 base, leaving 4 bases of the junction unmatched.

The chain has TRBV2 and TRBJ1-2; 8 bases are shared with TRBD1. V shed 4 bases, J shed 7 bases, and the junction held 5 bases outside the gene matches. The CDR3 runs to 13 residues. Germline CDR1 is SNHLY and CDR2 is FYNNEI. CDR3 amino acids: CASSARTGFGYTF. The CDR3 DNA is TGTGCCAGCAGTGCTCGGACAGGGTTTGGCTACACCTTC.

The rearrangement links TRBV7-8 to TRBJ2-2, with TRBD1 as a possible D gene (6 bases). Germline assignment: CDR1 SGHVS and CDR2 FQNEAQ. Trimming removed 2 bases from V and 1 base from J, with 8 bases in between. The CDR3 is made up of 15 amino acids. CDR3 protein: CASSLTGRNTGELFF. Here the CDR3 DNA reads TGTGCCAGCAGCTTAACAGGGCGGAACACCGGGGAGCTGTTTTTT.

V is TRBV11-3 and J is TRBJ2-3, with 7 bases that match TRBD2. Germline V CDR1 and CDR2: SGHNT, YENEEA. The CDR3 has 14 amino acids. J was trimmed by 1 base and V by 5 bases; bases with no gene match: 3. The CDR3 loop reads CASSLSGGTDTQYF. The DNA for the CDR3 is TGTGCCAGCAGCCTCAGCGGGGGCACAGATACGCAGTATTTT.

The rearrangement uses TRBV13 and TRBJ2-2; D uncertain. Trimming removed 4 bases from V and 2 bases from J, with 2 bases in between. The CDR3 loop spans 12 amino acids. Looked up from germline, CDR1 is PRHDT and CDR2 is FYEKMQ (reference sequence). CDR3 sequence: CASSSNTGELFF. In nucleotides, the CDR3 is TGTGCCAGCAGCTCAAACACCGGGGAGCTGTTTTTT.

The chain recombines TRBV27 with TRBJ1-5; D not certain. The CDR3 loop spans 14 amino acids. Per the germline V gene, CDR1 is MNHEY and CDR2 is SMNVEV (reference sequence). V gave up 6 bases and J gave up 3 bases, with 12 bases separating them. In nucleotides, the CDR3 is TGTGCCAGCAGCTCGGGTTTTGTCAATCAGCCCCAGCATTTT. This encodes CASSSGFVNQPQHF.

This chain uses TRBV21-1 with TRBJ1-5. TRBV21-1 represents a pseudogene. This CDR3 comprises 16 residues. CDR3 in DNA: TGTGCCAGCAGCTATACGGGAGTCCTTAGCAATCAGCCCCAGCATTTT. Protein product: CASSYTGVLSNQPQHF.

This clone was recorded once. V and J are TRBV2 and TRBJ2-5; D gene ambiguous. Trimming removed 3 bases at V and 1 base at J, with 15 bases between. This CDR3 has 16 amino acids. Germline CDR1 is SNHLY and CDR2 is FYNNEI. CDR3 in DNA: TGTGCCAGCAGTGAGGGCTCCCGCTTGGGCCAAGAGACCCAGTACTTC. This encodes CASSEGSRLGQETQYF.

CDR3 amino acids: CASSQELQSVSGELFF. DNA for the CDR3: TGTGCCAGCAGCCAAGAACTCCAAAGTGTGTCCGGGGAGCTGTTTTTT. The V call is TRBV4-2, the J call TRBJ2-2, with D unresolved. The germline V gene has CDR1 LGHNA and CDR2 YNFKEQ. V was cut by 0 bases and J by 6 bases, with 14 bases left in between. The CDR3 contains 16 residues.

Here the CDR3 reads CASSYSEGTDTQYF. The CDR3 DNA is TGTGCCAGCAGTTACTCGGAGGGAACAGATACGCAGTATTTT. The chain carries TRBV6-6 and TRBJ2-3, with D possibly being TRBD2 (6 bases). The CDR3 is made up of 14 amino acids. V was pared by 0 bases and J by 3 bases, with 7 bases between. CDR1 MNHNY and CDR2 SVGAGI come from the germline V gene (reference sequence).

The chain recombines TRBV28 with TRBJ1-5; D perhaps matches TRBD1 (5 bases). This CDR3 comprises 12 residues. V lost 9 bases and J lost 0, with 6 bases in between. The germline CDR1 and CDR2 sequences are MDHEN and SYDVKM. The CDR3 here is CARTDSNQPQHF. The DNA of the CDR3 is TGTGCCAGGACAGATAGCAATCAGCCCCAGCATTTT. Based on the CDR3 plus reference TRBV28 and TRBJ1-5, the full variable domain is DVKVTQSSRYLVKRTGEKVFLECVQDMDHENMFWYRQDPGLGLRLIYFSYDVKMKEKGDIPEGYSVSREKKERFSLILESASTNQTSMYLCARTDSNQPQHFGDGTRLSIL.

V usage is TRBV29-1 and J usage is TRBJ2-7; 10 bases align to TRBD2. The CDR3 covers 14 residues. The ends lost 4 bases at V and 5 bases at J; junction bases unmatched: 8. The germline CDR1 and CDR2 sequences are SQVTM and ANQGSEA. In DNA, the CDR3 is TGCAGCGTTGGGGCTAGCGGGGGAACCCACGAGCAGTACTTC. Translated, it gives CSVGASGGTHEQYF.

This clone was counted only a few times. V is TRBV19 and J is TRBJ2-7; D remains unclear. Trimming removed 4 bases at V and 3 bases at J, with 7 bases between. There are 12 residues in the CDR3. Germline CDR1 is LNHDA and CDR2 is SQIVND (reference sequence). CDR3 amino acids: CASSSQDYEQYF. CDR3 sequence (DNA): TGTGCCAGTAGTAGCCAGGACTACGAGCAGTACTTC.

The chain couples TRBV5-1 to TRBJ1-1; D uncertain. CDR3 size: 12 residues. Per the germline V gene, CDR1 is SGHRS and CDR2 is YFSETQ. V lost 1 base, J lost 2 bases, and 3 bases lay in between. This chain's CDR3 is CASSLLNTEAFF. The CDR3 DNA sequence: TGCGCCAGCAGCTTGCTTAACACTGAAGCTTTCTTT.

This clone was picked up a small number of times. The chain recombines TRBV29-1 with TRBJ1-1, with D possibly being TRBD1 (6 bases). The CDR3 extends over 13 amino acids. Germline lookup yields CDR1 SQVTM and CDR2 ANQGSEA. The V end lost 7 bases, the J end lost 2 bases, and 14 bases lay between the germline ends. CDR3 bases: TGCAGCGCCAGAGAACAGGGCAACACTGAAGCTTTCTTT. It translates to CSAREQGNTEAFF.

CDR3 region: CASNQAGGPGDTQYF. CDR3 nucleotides: TGTGCCAGCAACCAAGCGGGAGGGCCCGGAGATACGCAGTATTTT. V and J are TRBV9 and TRBJ2-3; 10 bases map to TRBD2. CDR1 and CDR2 from the germline V gene are SGDLS and YYNGEE. The CDR3 is 15 amino acids. V shed 6 bases and J 5 bases; nucleotides not matched to a gene: 9. The whole variable domain, filled in from reference TRBV9 and TRBJ2-3, reads DSGVTQTPKHLITATGQRVTLRCSPRSGDLSVYWYQQSLDQGLQFLIQYYNGEERAKGNILERFSAQQFPDLHSELNLSSLELGDSALYFCASNQAGGPGDTQYFGPGTRLTVL.